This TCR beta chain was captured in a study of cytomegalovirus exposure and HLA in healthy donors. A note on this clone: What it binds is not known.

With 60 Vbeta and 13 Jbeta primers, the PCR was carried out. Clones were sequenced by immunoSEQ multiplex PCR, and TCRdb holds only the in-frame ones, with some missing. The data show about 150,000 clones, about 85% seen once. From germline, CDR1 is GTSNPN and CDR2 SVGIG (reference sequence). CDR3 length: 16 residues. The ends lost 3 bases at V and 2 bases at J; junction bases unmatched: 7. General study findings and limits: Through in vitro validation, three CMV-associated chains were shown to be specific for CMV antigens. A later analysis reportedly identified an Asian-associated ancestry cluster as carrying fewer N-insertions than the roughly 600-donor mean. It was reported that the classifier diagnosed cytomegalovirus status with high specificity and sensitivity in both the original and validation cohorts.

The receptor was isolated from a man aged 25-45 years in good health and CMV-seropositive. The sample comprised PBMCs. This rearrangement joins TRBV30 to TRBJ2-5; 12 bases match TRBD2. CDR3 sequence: CAWSPGLAGWQETQYF. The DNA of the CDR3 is TGTGCCTGGAGCCCCGGACTAGCGGGGTGGCAAGAGACCCAGTACTTC. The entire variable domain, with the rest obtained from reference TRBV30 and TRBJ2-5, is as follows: SQTIHQWPATLVQPVGSPLSLECTVEGTSNPNLYWYRQAAGRGLQLLFYSVGIGQISSEVPQNLSASRPQDRQFILSSKKLLLSDSGFYLCAWSPGLAGWQETQYFGPGTRLLVL.